These 3 T cell receptor beta chains share one sample of origin, sequenced in a study of T-cell memory formation after mild COVID-19. In TCRdb, the 5' RACE reads were re-called with MiXCR into one record per CDR3 protein. The sample consists of some 88,000 distinct CDR3 sequences, around a quarter of them appearing once. The material sequenced was PBMCs or a T cell subset sorted from them (not recorded which). The receptors here all came from a man aged 18 to 29 who had mild COVID-19 (a few samples of this study predate the infection). Cell type and time point are not known.

This clonotype was seen more than once but under ten times. V usage is TRBV29-1 and J usage is TRBJ2-1; 7 nucleotides agree with TRBD1. V gave up 5 bases and J gave up 8 bases; unmatched junction bases: 12. The CDR3 spans 14 residues. Germline V CDR1 and CDR2: SQVTM, ANQGSEA. The CDR3 loop reads CSVTGLGDRDEQFF. In DNA form, the CDR3 reads TGCAGCGTTACAGGGTTAGGTGACAGGGATGAGCAGTTCTTC.

This clonotype has more than one count but fewer than ten. V and J are TRBV4-3 and TRBJ1-1; 8 positions agree with TRBD1. Trimming took 1 base from V and 5 from J; bases not matched to a gene: 3. The CDR3 has 14 amino acids. Germline V gives CDR1 LGHNA, CDR2 YSLEER. The CDR3 sequence is CASSQGDRGTEAFF. The CDR3 nucleotides read TGCGCCAGCAGCCAAGGAGACAGGGGTACTGAAGCTTTCTTT.

The chain has TRBV4-1 and TRBJ2-3, with 13 bases aligning to TRBD2. CDR1 is MGHRA and CDR2 is YSYEKL in the germline V gene. CDR3 length: 17 amino acids. Trimming took 3 bases from V and 7 from J; bases not matched to a gene: 10. CDR3 in amino acids: CASSHTGTSGGANTQYF. As DNA, the CDR3 is TGCGCCAGCAGCCACACCGGAACTAGCGGGGGGGCAAATACGCAGTATTTT.